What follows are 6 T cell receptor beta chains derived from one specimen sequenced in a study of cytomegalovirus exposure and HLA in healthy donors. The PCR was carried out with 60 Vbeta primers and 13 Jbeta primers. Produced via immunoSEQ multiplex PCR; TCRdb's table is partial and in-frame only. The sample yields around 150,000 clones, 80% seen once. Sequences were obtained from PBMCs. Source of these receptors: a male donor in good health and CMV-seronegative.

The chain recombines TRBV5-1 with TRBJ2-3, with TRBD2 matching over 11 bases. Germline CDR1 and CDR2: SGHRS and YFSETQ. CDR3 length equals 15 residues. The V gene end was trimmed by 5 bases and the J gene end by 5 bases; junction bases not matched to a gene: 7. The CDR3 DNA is TGCGCCAGCAGTGTTAGCGGGGGGGCTGGAGATACGCAGTATTTT. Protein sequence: CASSVSGGAGDTQYF.

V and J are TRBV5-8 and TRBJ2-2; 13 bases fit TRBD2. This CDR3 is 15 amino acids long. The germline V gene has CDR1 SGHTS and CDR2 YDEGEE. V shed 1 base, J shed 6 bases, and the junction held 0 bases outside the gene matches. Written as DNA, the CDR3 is TGTGCCAGCAGCTTGACTAGCGGGGGGGCCGGGGAGCTGTTTTTT. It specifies CASSLTSGGAGELFF.

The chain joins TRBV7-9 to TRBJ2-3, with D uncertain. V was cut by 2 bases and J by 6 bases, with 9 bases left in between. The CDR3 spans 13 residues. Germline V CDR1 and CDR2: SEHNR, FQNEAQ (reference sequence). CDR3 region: CASSLIMADTQYF. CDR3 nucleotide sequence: TGTGCCAGCAGCTTAATCATGGCTGATACGCAGTATTTT.

Here the CDR3 DNA reads TGCGCCAGCAGCCAAGTTGGACTCCTAAATTCACCCCTCCACTTT. Amino acid sequence: CASSQVGLLNSPLHF. The V and J genes are TRBV4-1 and TRBJ1-6; D is undetermined. Trimming took off 1 base at V and 7 bases at J, with 11 bases between the two ends. The CDR3 totals 15 residues. Germline CDR1 and CDR2: MGHRA and YSYEKL.

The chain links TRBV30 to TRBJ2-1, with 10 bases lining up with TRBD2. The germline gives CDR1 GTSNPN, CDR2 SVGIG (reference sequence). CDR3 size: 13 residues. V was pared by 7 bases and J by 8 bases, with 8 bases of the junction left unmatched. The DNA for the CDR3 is TGTGCCTTCCAGCGGGGGGGCTTGGATGAGCAGTTCTTC. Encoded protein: CAFQRGGLDEQFF.

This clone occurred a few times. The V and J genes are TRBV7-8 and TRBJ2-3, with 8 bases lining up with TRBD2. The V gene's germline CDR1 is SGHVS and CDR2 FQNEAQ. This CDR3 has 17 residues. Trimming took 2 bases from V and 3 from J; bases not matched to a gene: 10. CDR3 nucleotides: TGTGCCAGCAGCTTAAGTGAGACTAGCGTTGGAACAGATACGCAGTATTTT. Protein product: CASSLSETSVGTDTQYF.